Detailed here is one T cell receptor (beta chain). Original processing notes: Counts of nucleated cells, estimated from reference gene primer amplification, were obtained. The data were produced by immunoSEQ multiplex PCR, yet TCRdb's version contains in-frame clones alone and is incomplete. Clone size and the V and J calls come from that table; the DNA yielded D and trimming. This sample yields around 270,000 clones, of which about 90% are seen a single time; 2% to 3% belongs to the top ten. This sample stems from a study of blood T cell repertoires in COVID-19. Study-wide context: Sources were T cells, B-cell-depleted T cells, or PBMCs; the material itself was cDNA or gDNA.

Germline V CDR1 and CDR2: SGHTA, FQGNSA. V lost 2 bases and J lost 5, with 10 bases in between. This CDR3 contains 14 residues. Enrolment of Seattle patients took place during active infection, and they were followed longitudinally. The rearrangement uses TRBV7-2 and TRBJ2-1; D uncertain. The sequence derives from a person between 18 and 30 years old with COVID-19, enrolled during active disease. Sequences were obtained from peripheral blood. The CDR3 DNA sequence: TGTGCCAGCAGCTTATACGGCGCGGACAATGAGCAGTTCTTC. This gives the protein CASSLYGADNEQFF.